This record looks at one TCR beta chain sequence and its context. Its antigen is as yet unknown. Sorted out of PBMCs were CD4+ T cells and CD8+ T cells. Extracted RNA was reverse transcribed into cDNA, the sequencing template. Assay used: immunoSEQ multiplex PCR; TCRdb lists only in-frame clones, some missing. Among 110,000 or so clones listed, around 64% were seen once. The data stem from a study of CD8+ T cells in alopecia areata. Findings and limits, study-wide: Normal-skin resident alphabeta T cells also appear among scalp sample sequences. In patients, TCRs were shared less clearly than in mice, and HLA may possibly be involved.

The CDR3 contains 14 residues. The V gene's germline CDR1 is SQVTM and CDR2 ANQGSEA. The chain carries TRBV29-1 and TRBJ2-7; 10 bases are a match to TRBD1. This clonotype was sampled from a human donor in good health. Sequences were obtained from CD4+ T cells sorted from blood. The CDR3 DNA reads TGCGGCACATTGACCGGGACAGGGGTCGCCGAGCAGTACTTC. Its protein is CGTLTGTGVAEQYF.